This T cell receptor (beta chain) appears in the sequencing data of a study of Ad26.COV2.S vaccination and SARS-CoV-2 variants. Study observations and caveats: Whether participants received vaccine or placebo, their non-spike TCR breadth was similar.

About this clone itself: Its antigen is unidentified.

Here immunoSEQ multiplex PCR was the method, and the copy in TCRdb shows in-frame clones only, minus some. The sample holds about 350,000 clones, roughly 81% seen once. CDR1 is SGHKS, CDR2 YYEKEE, per germline (reference sequence). The ends lost 6 bases at V and 2 bases at J; junction bases unmatched: 8. The CDR3 loop spans 15 amino acids. Indicated treatment: some 19 received Ad26.COV2.S at low or high dose, single or two shots; about 5 received placebo; per-sample allocation not given. Day 63 after the first injection of vaccine or placebo was the sampling time. The chain combines TRBV5-5 with TRBJ2-5, with 9 bases aligning to TRBD1. Sequencing was performed on peripheral blood, taken in a trial of Ad26.COV2.S vaccine versus placebo. This TCR was recovered from a person between 18 and 59 years old who received the Ad26.COV2.S COVID-19 vaccine or a placebo. The CDR3 loop is CASTRTGDFQETQYF. For the CDR3, the DNA is TGTGCCAGCACCCGGACAGGGGATTTTCAAGAGACCCAGTACTTC.